The 11 T cell receptor beta chains given below trace back to one sample, sequenced in a study of post-analysis software for immune sequencing data. Whole-study findings and limits: Patients had higher frequencies than controls of about 5 TRBV segments, including TRBV5-6, TRBV5-1 and TRBV20-1.

These receptors have no identified antigens. Unique molecular identifiers were present in the TCR beta cDNA libraries. Each CDR3 protein gets one entry after TCRdb re-called the PCR reads with MiXCR. The sample carries some 890,000 distinct CDR3 sequences, approximately 53% recorded once. Sequenced input: blood. Receptor source: a girl under 18 with multiple sclerosis.

V and J are TRBV7-9 and TRBJ2-3, with 12 bases matching TRBD2. The CDR3 runs to 19 residues. Germline assignment: CDR1 SEHNR and CDR2 FQNEAQ (reference sequence). V lost 5 bases and J lost 4; bases outside the gene matches: 16. CDR3 in amino acids: CASSPNKGLAGGHADTQYF. DNA for the CDR3: TGTGCCAGCAGCCCAAACAAGGGGCTAGCGGGAGGGCATGCAGATACGCAGTATTTT. Looking up the rest from reference TRBV7-9 and TRBJ2-3 gives the full variable domain: DTGVSQNPRHKITKRGQNVTFRCDPISEHNRLYWYRQTLGQGPEFLTYFQNEAQLEKSRLLSDRFSAERPKGSFSTLEIQRTEQGDSAMYLCASSPNKGLAGGHADTQYFGPGTRLTVL.

This chain joins TRBV6-5 and TRBJ1-5; D remains unclear. The germline V and J ends were trimmed by 6 bases and 0 bases, with 6 bases remaining between them. The CDR3 extends over 13 amino acids. Germline loops: CDR1 MNHEY, CDR2 SVGAGI. The DNA of the CDR3 is TGTGCCAGCAGCCAATTTAGCAATCAGCCCCAGCATTTT. It yields the protein CASSQFSNQPQHF.

This chain uses TRBV6-1 with TRBJ2-7; 9 bases are a match to TRBD1. The V and J ends lost 1 base and 6 bases, in that order; junction bases with no gene match: 19. This CDR3 is 19 amino acids long. CDR1 is MNHNS, CDR2 SASEGT, per germline. Written as DNA, the CDR3 is TGTGCCAGCAGTGAAGGTCCGAGTGGAAGACAGGGGGGTTGGGGCGAGCAGTACTTC. Its translation is CASSEGPSGRQGGWGEQYF.

The chain couples TRBV7-9 to TRBJ2-5; the D call may be TRBD1 or TRBD2 (5 bases each). There are 14 residues in the CDR3. Trimming removed 5 bases from V and 5 bases from J, with 15 bases in between. Germline V lookup: CDR1 SEHNR, CDR2 FQNEAQ (reference sequence). This CDR3 is CASSPRAGSETQYF. The DNA of the CDR3 is TGTGCCAGCAGCCCCAGAGCAGGGAGCGAGACCCAGTACTTC. The full variable domain, in which reference TRBV7-9 and TRBJ2-5 provide the parts outside the CDR3, is DTGVSQNPRHKITKRGQNVTFRCDPISEHNRLYWYRQTLGQGPEFLTYFQNEAQLEKSRLLSDRFSAERPKGSFSTLEIQRTEQGDSAMYLCASSPRAGSETQYFGPGTRLLVL.

This clonotype was counted once. The chain couples TRBV4-2 to TRBJ1-2; D may be TRBD1 (5 bases). This CDR3 is built from 16 residues. Germline CDR1 is LGHNA and CDR2 is YNFKEQ. V was cut by 4 bases and J by 6 bases, with 21 bases left in between. CDR3 DNA sequence: TGTGCCAGCAGCCCCGATAGGGGAGGGCCCCTCAATGGCTACACCTTC. Translating it yields CASSPDRGGPLNGYTF.

The rearrangement uses TRBV5-1 and TRBJ2-1, with D possibly being TRBD1 (5 bases). Germline values: CDR1 SGHRS, CDR2 YFSETQ. This CDR3 is 14 amino acids long. With 2 bases removed from V and 2 bases from J, the gap between germline ends came to 8 bases. DNA for the CDR3: TGCGCCAGCAGCTTCCAGGGTACCTACAATGAGCAGTTCTTC. It is translated as CASSFQGTYNEQFF.

V usage is TRBV5-1 and J usage is TRBJ2-7, with D perhaps TRBD1 or TRBD2 (5 bases each). Germline V gene data show CDR1 as SGHRS and CDR2 as YFSETQ. Trimming took off 2 bases at V and 1 base at J, with 13 bases between the two ends. There are 15 residues in the CDR3. The CDR3 reads CASSFMGDGSYEQYF. In DNA, the CDR3 is TGCGCCAGCAGCTTCATGGGGGACGGGTCCTACGAGCAGTACTTC.

This clonotype was recorded a few times. The chain has TRBV20-1 and TRBJ2-5, with TRBD1 as a possible D gene (5 bases). The V and J ends lost 5 bases and 4 bases respectively, with 17 bases between them. Germline V gives CDR1 DFQATT, CDR2 SNEGSKA (reference sequence). This CDR3 has 14 amino acids. The CDR3 region has the DNA TGCAGTGCTTGGCAAGGGGTATCCGCAGAGACCCAGTACTTC. Translated: CSAWQGVSAETQYF.

Only a few counts were recorded for this clonotype. The J gene is TRBJ2-7, the V gene TRBV4-2; D not certain. The J call may be wrong; the DNA end is better matched by TRBJ2-5. The CDR3 extends over 15 amino acids. Germline assignment: CDR1 LGHNA and CDR2 YNFKEQ. The CDR3 nucleotides read TGTGCCAGCAGCCAAGATCCAGGTACCCAAGAGACCCAGTACTTC. Its translation is CASSQDPGTQETQYF.

This clonotype was seen only a few times. CDR3 DNA sequence: TGTGCCAGCAGCTTAGAGGCTAGCGGGAGCGGCTCCTACGAGCAGTACTTC. Its translation is CASSLEASGSGSYEQYF. The chain couples TRBV7-6 to TRBJ2-7; 10 bases map to TRBD2. Germline-derived CDR1 and CDR2 are SGHVS and FNYEAQ. V was clipped by 1 base and J by 0 bases; unmatched bases: 6. The CDR3 is made up of 17 amino acids.

The chain joins TRBV7-2 to TRBJ2-5; D tentatively reads TRBD1 or TRBD2 (5 bases each). The CDR3 runs to 15 residues. Trimming pared 6 bases from V and 5 bases from J, leaving 19 bases between. Germline CDR1 reads SGHTA; CDR2 reads FQGNSA. CDR3 region: CASRLTGTSAETQYF. The CDR3, as DNA: TGTGCCAGCAGACTAACCGGGACCTCGGCGGAGACCCAGTACTTC.